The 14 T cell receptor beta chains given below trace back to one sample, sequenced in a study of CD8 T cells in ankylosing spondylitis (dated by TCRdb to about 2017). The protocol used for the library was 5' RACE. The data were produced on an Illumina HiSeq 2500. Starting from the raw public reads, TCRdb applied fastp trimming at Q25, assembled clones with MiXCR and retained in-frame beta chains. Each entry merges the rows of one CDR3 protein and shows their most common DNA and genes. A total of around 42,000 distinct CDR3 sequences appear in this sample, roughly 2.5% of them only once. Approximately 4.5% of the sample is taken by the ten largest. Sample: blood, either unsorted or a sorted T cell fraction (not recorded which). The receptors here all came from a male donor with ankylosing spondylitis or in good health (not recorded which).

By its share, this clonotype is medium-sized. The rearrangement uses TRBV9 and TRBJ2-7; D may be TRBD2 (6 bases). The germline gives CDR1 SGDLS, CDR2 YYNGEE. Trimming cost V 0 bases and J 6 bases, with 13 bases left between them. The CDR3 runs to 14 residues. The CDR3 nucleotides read TGTGCCAGCAGCGTAGCCCCAACTAGCCCCGAGCAGTACTTC. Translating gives CASSVAPTSPEQYF. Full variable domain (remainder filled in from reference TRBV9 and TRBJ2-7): DSGVTQTPKHLITATGQRVTLRCSPRSGDLSVYWYQQSLDQGLQFLIQYYNGEERAKGNILERFSAQQFPDLHSELNLSSLELGDSALYFCASSVAPTSPEQYFGPGTRLTVT.

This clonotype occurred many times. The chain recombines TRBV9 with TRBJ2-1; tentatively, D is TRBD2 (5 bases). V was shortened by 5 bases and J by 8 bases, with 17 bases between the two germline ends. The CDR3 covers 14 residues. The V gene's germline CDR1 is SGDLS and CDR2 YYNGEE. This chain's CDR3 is CASRGHLGADEQFF. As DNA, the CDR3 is TGTGCCAGCAGAGGGCACCTGGGAGCGGATGAGCAGTTCTTC.

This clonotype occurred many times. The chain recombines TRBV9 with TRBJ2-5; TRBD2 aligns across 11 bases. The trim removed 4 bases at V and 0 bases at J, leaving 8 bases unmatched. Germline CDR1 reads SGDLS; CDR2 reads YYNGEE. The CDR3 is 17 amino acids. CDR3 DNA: TGTGCCAGCAGCCCCGGGGGACTAGCGGTGTACCAAGAGACCCAGTACTTC. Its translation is CASSPGGLAVYQETQYF.

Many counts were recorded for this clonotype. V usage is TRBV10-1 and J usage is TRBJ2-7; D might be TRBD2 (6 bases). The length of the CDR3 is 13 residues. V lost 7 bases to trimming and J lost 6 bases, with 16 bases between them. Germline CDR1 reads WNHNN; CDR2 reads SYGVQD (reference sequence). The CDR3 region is CASTSKRVGEQYF. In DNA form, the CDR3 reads TGCGCCAGCACCTCCAAGCGGGTAGGCGAGCAGTACTTC.

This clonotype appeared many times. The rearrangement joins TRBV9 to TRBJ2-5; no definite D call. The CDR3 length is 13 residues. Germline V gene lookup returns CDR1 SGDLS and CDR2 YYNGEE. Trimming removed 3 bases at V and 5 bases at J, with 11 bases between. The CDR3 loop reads CASSGRPSETQYF. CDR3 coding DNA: TGTGCCAGCAGCGGTCGACCCTCGGAGACCCAGTACTTC. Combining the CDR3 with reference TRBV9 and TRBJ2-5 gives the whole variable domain DSGVTQTPKHLITATGQRVTLRCSPRSGDLSVYWYQQSLDQGLQFLIQYYNGEERAKGNILERFSAQQFPDLHSELNLSSLELGDSALYFCASSGRPSETQYFGPGTRLLVL.

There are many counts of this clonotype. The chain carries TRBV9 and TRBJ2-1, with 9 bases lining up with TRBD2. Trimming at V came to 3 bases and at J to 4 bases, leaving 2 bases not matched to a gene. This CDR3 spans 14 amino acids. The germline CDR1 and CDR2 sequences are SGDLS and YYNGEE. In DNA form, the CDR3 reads TGTGCCAGCAGCGCTAGCGGGATATACAATGAGCAGTTCTTC. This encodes CASSASGIYNEQFF.

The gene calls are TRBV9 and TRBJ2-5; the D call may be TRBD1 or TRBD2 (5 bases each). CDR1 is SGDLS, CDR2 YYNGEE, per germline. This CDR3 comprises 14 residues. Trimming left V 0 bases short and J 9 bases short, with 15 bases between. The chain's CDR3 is CASSVGALRGAQYF. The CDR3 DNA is TGTGCCAGCAGCGTAGGCGCCCTAAGAGGGGCCCAGTACTTC.

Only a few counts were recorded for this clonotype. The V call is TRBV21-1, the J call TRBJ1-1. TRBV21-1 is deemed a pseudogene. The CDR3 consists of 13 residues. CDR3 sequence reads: CASRGKKPIQAFF. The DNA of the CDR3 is TGTGCCAGTAGAGGGAAAAAACCCATTCAAGCTTTCTTT.

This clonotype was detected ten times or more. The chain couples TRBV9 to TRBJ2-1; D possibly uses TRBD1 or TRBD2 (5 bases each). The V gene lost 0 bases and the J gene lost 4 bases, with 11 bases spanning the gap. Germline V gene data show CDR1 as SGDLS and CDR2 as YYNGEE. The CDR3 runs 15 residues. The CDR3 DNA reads TGTGCCAGCAGCGTAGCTGGGACCGATTACAATGAGCAGTTCTTC. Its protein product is CASSVAGTDYNEQFF.

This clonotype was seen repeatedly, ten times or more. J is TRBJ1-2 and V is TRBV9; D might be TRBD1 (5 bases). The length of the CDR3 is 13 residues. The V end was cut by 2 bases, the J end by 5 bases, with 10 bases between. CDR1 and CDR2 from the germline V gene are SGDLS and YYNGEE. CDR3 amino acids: CASSVGAEYGYTF. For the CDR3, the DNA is TGTGCCAGCAGCGTCGGGGCAGAGTATGGCTACACCTTC.

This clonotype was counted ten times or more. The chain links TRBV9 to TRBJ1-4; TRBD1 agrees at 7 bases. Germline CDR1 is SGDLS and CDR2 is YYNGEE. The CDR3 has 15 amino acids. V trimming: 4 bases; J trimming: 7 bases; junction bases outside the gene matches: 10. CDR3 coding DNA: TGTGCCAGCAGCACCCACAGGGGAGGGATTGAAAAACTGTTTTTT. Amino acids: CASSTHRGGIEKLFF.

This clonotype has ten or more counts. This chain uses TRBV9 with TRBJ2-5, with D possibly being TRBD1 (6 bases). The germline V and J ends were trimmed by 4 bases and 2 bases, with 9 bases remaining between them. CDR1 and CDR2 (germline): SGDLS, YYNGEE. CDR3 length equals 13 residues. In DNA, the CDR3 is TGTGCCAGCAGCAGGGGGTTGCAAGAGACCCAGTACTTC. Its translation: CASSRGLQETQYF.

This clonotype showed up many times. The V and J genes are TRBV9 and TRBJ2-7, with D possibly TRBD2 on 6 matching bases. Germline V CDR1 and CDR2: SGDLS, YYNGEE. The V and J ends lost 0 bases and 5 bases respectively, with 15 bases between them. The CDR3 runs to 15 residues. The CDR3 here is CASSVAGGVHHEQYF. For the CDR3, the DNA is TGTGCCAGCAGCGTAGCTGGCGGGGTGCACCACGAGCAGTACTTC.

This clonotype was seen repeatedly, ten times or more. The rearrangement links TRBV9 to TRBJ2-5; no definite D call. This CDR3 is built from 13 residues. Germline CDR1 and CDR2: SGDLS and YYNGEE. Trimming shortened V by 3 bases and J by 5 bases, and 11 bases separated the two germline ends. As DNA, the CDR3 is TGTGCCAGCAGCGCCAGAATGGGGGAGACCCAGTACTTC. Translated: CASSARMGETQYF.